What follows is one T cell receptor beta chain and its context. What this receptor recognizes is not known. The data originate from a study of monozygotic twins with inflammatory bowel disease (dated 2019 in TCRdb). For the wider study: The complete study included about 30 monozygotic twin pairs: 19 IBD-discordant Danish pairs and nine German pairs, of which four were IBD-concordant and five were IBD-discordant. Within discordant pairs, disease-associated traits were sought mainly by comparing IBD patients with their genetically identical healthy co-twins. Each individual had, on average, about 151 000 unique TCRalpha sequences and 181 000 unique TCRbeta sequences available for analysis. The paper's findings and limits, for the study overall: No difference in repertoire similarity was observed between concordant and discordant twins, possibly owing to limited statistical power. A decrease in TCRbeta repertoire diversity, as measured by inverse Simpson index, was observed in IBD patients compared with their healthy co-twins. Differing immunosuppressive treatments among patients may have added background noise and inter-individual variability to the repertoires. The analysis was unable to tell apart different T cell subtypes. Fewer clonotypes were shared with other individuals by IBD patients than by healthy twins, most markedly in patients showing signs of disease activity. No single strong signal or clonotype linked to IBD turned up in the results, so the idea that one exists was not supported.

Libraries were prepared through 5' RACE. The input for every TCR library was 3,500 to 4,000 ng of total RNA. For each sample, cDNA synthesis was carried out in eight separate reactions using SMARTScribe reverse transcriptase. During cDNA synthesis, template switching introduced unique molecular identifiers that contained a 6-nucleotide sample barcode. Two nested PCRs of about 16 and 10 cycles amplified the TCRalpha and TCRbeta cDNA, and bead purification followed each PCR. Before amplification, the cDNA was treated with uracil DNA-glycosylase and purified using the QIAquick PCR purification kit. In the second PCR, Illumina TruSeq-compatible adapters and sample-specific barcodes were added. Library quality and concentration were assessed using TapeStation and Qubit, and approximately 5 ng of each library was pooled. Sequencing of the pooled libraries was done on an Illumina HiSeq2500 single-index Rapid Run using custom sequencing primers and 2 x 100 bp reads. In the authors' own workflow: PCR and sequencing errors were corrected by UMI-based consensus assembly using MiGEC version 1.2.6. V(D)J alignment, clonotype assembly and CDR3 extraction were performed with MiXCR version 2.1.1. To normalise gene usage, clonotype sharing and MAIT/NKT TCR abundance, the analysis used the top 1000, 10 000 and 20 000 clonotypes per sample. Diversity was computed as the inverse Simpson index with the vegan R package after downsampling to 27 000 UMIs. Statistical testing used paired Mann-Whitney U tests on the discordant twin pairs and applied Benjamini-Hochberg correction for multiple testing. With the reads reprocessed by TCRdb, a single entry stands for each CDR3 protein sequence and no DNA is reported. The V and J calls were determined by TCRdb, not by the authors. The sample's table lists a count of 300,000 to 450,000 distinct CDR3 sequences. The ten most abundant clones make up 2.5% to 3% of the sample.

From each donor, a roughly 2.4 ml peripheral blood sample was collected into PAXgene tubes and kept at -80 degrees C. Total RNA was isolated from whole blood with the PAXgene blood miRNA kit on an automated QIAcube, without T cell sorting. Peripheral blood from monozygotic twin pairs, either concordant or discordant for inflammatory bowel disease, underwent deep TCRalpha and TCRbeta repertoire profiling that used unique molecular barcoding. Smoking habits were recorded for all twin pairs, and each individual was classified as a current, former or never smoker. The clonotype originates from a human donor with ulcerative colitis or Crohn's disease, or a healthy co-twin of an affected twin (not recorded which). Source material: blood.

The CDR3 here reads CASSPRDSQQFF. The sequence is built from TRBV3-1 and TRBJ2-1; TCRdb proposes TRBD2, but this gene call is untestable without DNA. The germline V gene (reference sequence) specifies LGHDT as CDR1 and YNNKEL as CDR2. Inclusive of the bounding cysteine and phenylalanine, the CDR3 is 12 residues long. The DNA is unrecorded.